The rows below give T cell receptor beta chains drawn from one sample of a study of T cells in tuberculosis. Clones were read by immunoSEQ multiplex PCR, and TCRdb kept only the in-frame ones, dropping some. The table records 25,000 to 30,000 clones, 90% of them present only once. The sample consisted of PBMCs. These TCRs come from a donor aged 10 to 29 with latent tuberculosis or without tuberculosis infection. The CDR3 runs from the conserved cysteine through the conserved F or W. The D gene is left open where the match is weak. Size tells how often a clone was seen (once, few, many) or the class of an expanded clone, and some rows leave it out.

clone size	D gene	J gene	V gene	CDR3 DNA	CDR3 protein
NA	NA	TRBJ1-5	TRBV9	TGTGCCAGCAGCGTAGACTATAGCAATCAGCCCCAGCATTTT	CASSVDYSNQPQHF
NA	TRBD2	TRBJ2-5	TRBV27	TGTGCCAGCAGTTTCCGGGCTAGCGGCGCGGCTCTGCAAGAGACCCAGTACTTC	CASSFRASGAALQETQYF
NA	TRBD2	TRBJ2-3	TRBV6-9	TGTGCCAGCAGTGACGGGGCTAGCGGGGGTGCAGATACGCAGTATTTT	CASSDGASGGADTQYF
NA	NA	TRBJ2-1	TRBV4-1	TGCGCCAGCAGCCAAGATGCGGGCGTGGGGGGTCCGGAGCAGTTCTTC	CASSQDAGVGGPEQFF
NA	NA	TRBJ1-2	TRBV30	TGTGCCTGGAGTGTAAAGTTGGGGGAGGGGACGGCTGCCTATGGCTACACCTTC	CAWSVKLGEGTAAYGYTF
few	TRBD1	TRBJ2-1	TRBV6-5	TGTGCCAGCAGTCTTCGACAGGGCCATGAGCAGTTCTTC	CASSLRQGHEQFF
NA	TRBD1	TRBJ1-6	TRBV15	TGTGCCACCAGCAGAGCCATTCCGACAGGGGGGAATTCACCCCTCCACTTT	CATSRAIPTGGNSPLHF
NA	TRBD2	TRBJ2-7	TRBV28	TGTGCCAGTTGGAATTCGGGGGGGAACTCCTACGAGCAGTACTTC	CASWNSGGNSYEQYF
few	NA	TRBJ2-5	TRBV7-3	TGTGCCAGCAGCTTATGGCCTAGCCAACGGGAGACCCAGTACTTC	CASSLWPSQRETQYF
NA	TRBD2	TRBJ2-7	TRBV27	TGTGCCAGCAGGCCCTCCGGGCTAGATAGAGTCGGGGGGTCCTACGAGCAGTACTTC	CASRPSGLDRVGGSYEQYF
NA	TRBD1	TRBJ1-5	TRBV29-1	TGCAGCGTTGATACAGGGGGGAATCAGCCCCAGCATTTT	CSVDTGGNQPQHF